Below are 7 T cell receptor beta chains sequenced from a single sample in a study of cytomegalovirus exposure and HLA in healthy donors. The study ran its PCR with 60 Vbeta and 13 Jbeta primers. Clones were sequenced by immunoSEQ multiplex PCR, and TCRdb holds only the in-frame ones, with some missing. This table has roughly 110,000 clones, about four fifths appearing once. Sequences were obtained from PBMCs. The receptor set was obtained from a woman in her fifties or sixties in good health and CMV-seropositive.

The chain joins TRBV5-1 to TRBJ1-4, with D possibly matching TRBD1 (6 bases). The germline V and J ends were trimmed by 9 bases and 5 bases, with 17 bases remaining between them. CDR3 length equals 14 residues. Germline values: CDR1 SGHRS, CDR2 YFSETQ. The CDR3 bases are TGCGCCACCTGCCCCGACAGGCCAAATGAAAAACTGTTTTTT. Protein sequence: CATCPDRPNEKLFF.

The CDR3 DNA reads TGTGCCAGCAGCTTGTTTGAGGGCCAGGGGGCTTCCTACGAGCAGTACTTC. Protein sequence: CASSLFEGQGASYEQYF. The chain employs TRBV7-8 and TRBJ2-7; 8 bases align to TRBD1. The V gene's germline CDR1 is SGHVS and CDR2 FQNEAQ. This CDR3 contains 17 residues. V lost 3 bases to trimming and J lost 1 base; unmatched junction nucleotides: 11. Full variable domain (rest looked up from reference TRBV7-8 and TRBJ2-7): GAGVSQSPRYKVAKRGQDVALRCDPISGHVSLFWYQQALGQGPEFLTYFQNEAQLDKSGLPSDRFFAERPEGSVSTLKIQRTQQEDSAVYLCASSLFEGQGASYEQYFGPGTRLTVT.

This clone came up a few times. The chain uses TRBV7-2 and TRBJ2-1, with no clear D. Germline-derived CDR1 and CDR2 are SGHTA and FQGNSA. The V end was cut by 5 bases, the J end by 0 bases, with 14 bases between. The CDR3 covers 16 residues. CDR3 DNA: TGTGCCAGCAGCCCCCGTGGTATCAGCTCCTACAATGAGCAGTTCTTC. It codes for CASSPRGISSYNEQFF.

J is TRBJ1-3 and V is TRBV6-5; no clear D gene. V dropped 2 bases and J dropped 4 bases, with 6 bases sitting between them. From germline, CDR1 is MNHEY and CDR2 SVGAGI. The length of the CDR3 is 13 residues. CDR3 DNA sequence: TGTGCCAGCAGTTACGTGAGGGGAAACACCATATATTTT. This sequence encodes CASSYVRGNTIYF.

This clone was seen more than once but under ten times. J is TRBJ1-1 and V is TRBV28; the D is unclear. The ends were cut back, 1 base at V and 3 bases at J, with 24 bases in the middle. This CDR3 spans 19 amino acids. Germline V gene data show CDR1 as MDHEN and CDR2 as SYDVKM. CDR3 sequence (DNA): TGTGCCAGCAGTTTATCGCTAGGGCCTCCTATACTGCGGGACACTGAAGCTTTCTTT. Amino acids: CASSLSLGPPILRDTEAFF.

This rearrangement joins TRBV12-1 to TRBJ2-5; the table's D call TRBD1 went unverified against the DNA. TRBV12-1 corresponds to a pseudogene. This CDR3 is 14 amino acids long. DNA of the CDR3: TGTGCCAGCAGCTACGGACAGGAGGAAGAGACCCAGTACTTC. Protein: CASSYGQEEETQYF.

The CDR3 DNA reads as TGTGCCAGCAGTCAAACCGGGACTAGCTGGAGGACGGAGACCCAGTACTTC. Protein: CASSQTGTSWRTETQYF. The chain couples TRBV2 to TRBJ2-5, with TRBD2 matching over 9 bases. CDR3 length equals 17 residues. Germline V gene data show CDR1 as SNHLY and CDR2 as FYNNEI. With V trimmed by 5 bases and J by 5 bases, 15 bases remained unmatched.